This T cell receptor (beta chain) was recovered during a study of OX40 agonist ivuxolimab in advanced cancers. Study-level background: Ivuxolimab doses were 0.01, 0.1, 0.3, 1.5, 3 or 10 mg/kg every 2 weeks. Cancers in dose escalation were hepatocellular, melanoma, renal cell and head and neck.

Profiling relied on immunoSEQ multiplex PCR, and the TCRdb table lists in-frame clones only, not all of them. This repertoire shows tens of thousands of clones, about 85% found once; its top ten account for under 0.55%. Autoimmune disease history or systemic immunosuppression led to patients being barred. Turning to this clone: Its matching antigen is unknown.

Germline lookup yields CDR1 SGHVS and CDR2 FQNEAQ. The CDR3 extends over 14 amino acids. Trimming removed 5 bases from V and 2 bases from J, with 13 bases in between. General study points: By week 6 at 0.1 to 3.0 mg/kg, blood CD4+ and CD8+ T cells had expanded clonally.

This specimen was CD4+ or CD8+ T cells sorted from blood, taken in a trial of the OX40 agonist ivuxolimab. This clonotype was obtained from an adult with an advanced solid tumor such as melanoma, head and neck, liver or kidney cancer. The chain recombines TRBV7-8 with TRBJ2-7; D might be TRBD1 or TRBD2, each matching 5 bases. The CDR3 DNA follows: TGTGCCAGCAGCGCGAGGGACGGTACCTACGAGCAGTACTTC. This gives the protein CASSARDGTYEQYF.